This TCR beta chain was sequenced in a study of identical twins. Whole-study findings and limits: For zero-insertion analyses, partial confounding could come from invariant MAIT and iNKT cells.

The germline CDR1 and CDR2 sequences are SQVTM and ANQGSEA. Trimming stripped 6 bases from V and 6 bases from J, with 19 bases between. The CDR3 is 14 amino acids. MiXCR, run by TCRdb on the 5' RACE reads, gives a single entry per CDR3 protein. The table lists around 290,000 distinct CDR3 sequences, nearly 9.5% of them singletons. This clonotype was picked up many times. Its target is not known. These data are also associated with another study on yellow fever vaccine responses in identical twins.

This sequence was found in a woman younger than 35 in good health. Sequencing used CD8+ T cells sorted from blood. The chain uses TRBV29-1 and TRBJ2-3; perhaps TRBD1 as D (6 bases). The CDR3 DNA is TGCAGCGTGGGGGCGAGGAACCTTCGGGATACGCAGTATTTT. Translation gives CSVGARNLRDTQYF.